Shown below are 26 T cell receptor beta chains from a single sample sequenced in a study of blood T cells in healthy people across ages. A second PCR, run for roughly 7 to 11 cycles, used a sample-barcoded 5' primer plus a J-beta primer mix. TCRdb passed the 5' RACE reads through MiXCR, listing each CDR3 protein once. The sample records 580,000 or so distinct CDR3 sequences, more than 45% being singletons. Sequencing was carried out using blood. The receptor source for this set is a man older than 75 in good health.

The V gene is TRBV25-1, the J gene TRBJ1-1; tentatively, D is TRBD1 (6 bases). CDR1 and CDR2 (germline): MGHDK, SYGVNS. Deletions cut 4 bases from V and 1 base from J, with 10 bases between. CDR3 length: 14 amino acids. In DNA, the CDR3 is TGTGCCAGCAGTGTCGGACAGCAGAACACTGAAGCTTTCTTT. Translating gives CASSVGQQNTEAFF.

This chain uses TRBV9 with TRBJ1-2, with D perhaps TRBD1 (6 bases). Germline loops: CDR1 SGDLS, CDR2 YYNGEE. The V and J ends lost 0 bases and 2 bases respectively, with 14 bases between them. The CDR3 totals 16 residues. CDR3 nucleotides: TGTGCCAGCAGCGTAGGGGGGGGCAGAGGAAACTATGGCTACACCTTC. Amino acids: CASSVGGGRGNYGYTF. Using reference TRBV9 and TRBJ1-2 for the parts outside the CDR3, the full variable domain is DSGVTQTPKHLITATGQRVTLRCSPRSGDLSVYWYQQSLDQGLQFLIQYYNGEERAKGNILERFSAQQFPDLHSELNLSSLELGDSALYFCASSVGGGRGNYGYTFGSGTRLTVV.

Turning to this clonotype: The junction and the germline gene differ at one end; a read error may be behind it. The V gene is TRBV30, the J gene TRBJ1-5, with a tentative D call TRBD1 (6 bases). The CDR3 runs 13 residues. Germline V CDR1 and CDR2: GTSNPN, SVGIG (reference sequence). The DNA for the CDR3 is TGTACCTGGGGAGACAGGAGCAATCAGCCCCAGCATTTT. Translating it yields CTWGDRSNQPQHF.

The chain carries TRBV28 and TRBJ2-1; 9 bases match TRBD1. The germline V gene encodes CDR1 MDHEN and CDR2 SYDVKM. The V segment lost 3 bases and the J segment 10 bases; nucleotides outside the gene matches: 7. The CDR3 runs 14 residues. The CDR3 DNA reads TGTGCCAGCAGTTTTGCGGACAGGGGTTACGAGCAGTTCTTC. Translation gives CASSFADRGYEQFF.

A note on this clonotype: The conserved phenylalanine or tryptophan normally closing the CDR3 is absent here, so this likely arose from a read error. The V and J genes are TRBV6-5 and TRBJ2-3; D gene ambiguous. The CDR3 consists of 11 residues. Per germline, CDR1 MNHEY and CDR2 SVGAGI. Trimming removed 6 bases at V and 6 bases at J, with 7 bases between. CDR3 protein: CASRNTDTQYI. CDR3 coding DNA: TGTGCCAGCAGAAACACGGATACGCAGTATATT.

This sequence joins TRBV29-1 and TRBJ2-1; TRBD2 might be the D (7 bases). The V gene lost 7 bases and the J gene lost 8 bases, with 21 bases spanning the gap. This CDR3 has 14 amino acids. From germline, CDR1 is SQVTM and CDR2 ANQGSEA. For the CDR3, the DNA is TGCAGCGCCGCCGGGGGCAGCGGGACCGATGAGCAGTTCTTC. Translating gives CSAAGGSGTDEQFF.

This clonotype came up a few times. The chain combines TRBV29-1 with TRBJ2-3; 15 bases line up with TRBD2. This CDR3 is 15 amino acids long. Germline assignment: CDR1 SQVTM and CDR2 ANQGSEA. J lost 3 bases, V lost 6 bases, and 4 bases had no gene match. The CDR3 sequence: CSVRGTSGRTDTQYF. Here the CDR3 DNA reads TGCAGCGTCCGGGGGACTAGCGGGAGGACAGATACGCAGTATTTT.

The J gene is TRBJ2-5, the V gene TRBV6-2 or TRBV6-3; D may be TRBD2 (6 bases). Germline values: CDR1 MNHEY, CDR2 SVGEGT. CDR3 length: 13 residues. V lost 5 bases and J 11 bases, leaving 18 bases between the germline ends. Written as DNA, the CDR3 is TGTGCCAGCAGTCGCCGACTAGGAGGTGAGCAGTACTTC. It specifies CASSRRLGGEQYF.

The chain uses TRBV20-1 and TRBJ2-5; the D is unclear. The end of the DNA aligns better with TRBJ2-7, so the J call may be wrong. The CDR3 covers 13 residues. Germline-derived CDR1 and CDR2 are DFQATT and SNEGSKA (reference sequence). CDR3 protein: CSARLTVSYEQYF. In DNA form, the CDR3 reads TGCAGTGCTAGATTAACCGTTTCCTACGAGCAGTACTTC.

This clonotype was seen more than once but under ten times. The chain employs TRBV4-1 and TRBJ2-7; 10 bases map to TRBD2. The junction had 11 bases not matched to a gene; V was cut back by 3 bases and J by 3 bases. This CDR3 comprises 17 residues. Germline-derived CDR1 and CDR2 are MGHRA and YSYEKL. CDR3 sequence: CASSQALAGASIYEQYF. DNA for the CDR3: TGCGCCAGCAGCCAGGCCCTAGCGGGGGCCTCAATCTACGAGCAGTACTTC.

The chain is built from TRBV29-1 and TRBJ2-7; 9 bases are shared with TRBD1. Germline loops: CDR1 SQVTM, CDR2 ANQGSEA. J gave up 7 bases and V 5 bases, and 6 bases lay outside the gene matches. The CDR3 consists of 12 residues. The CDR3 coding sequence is TGCAGCGTTTGGACAGGGGACGGTGAGCAGTACTTC. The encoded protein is CSVWTGDGEQYF.

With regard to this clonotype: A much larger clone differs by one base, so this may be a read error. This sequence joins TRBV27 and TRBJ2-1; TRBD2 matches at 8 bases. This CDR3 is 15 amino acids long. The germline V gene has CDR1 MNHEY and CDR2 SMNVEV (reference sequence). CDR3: CTNSPGGGSYNEQFF. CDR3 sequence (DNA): TGTACCAACAGCCCGGGGGGGGGCTCCTACAATGAGCAGTTCTTC.

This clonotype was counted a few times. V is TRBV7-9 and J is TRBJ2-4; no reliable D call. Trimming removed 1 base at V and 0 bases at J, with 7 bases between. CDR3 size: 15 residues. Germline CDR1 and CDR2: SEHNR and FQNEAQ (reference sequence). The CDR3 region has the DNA TGTGCCAGCAGCTTAGTTACGGGAGCCAAAAACATTCAGTACTTC. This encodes CASSLVTGAKNIQYF.

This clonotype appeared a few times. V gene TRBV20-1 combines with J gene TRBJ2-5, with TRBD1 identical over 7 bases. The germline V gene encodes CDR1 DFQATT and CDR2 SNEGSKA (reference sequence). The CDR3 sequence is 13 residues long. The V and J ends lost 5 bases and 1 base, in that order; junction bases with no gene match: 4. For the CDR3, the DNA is TGCAGTGCTCAACGGACAGGCCAAGAGACCCAGTACTTC. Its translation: CSAQRTGQETQYF.

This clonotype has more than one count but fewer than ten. In DNA, the CDR3 is TGCAGCGTTGTTCCAGGGATGGGAGAGACCCAGTACTTC. The encoded protein is CSVVPGMGETQYF. This chain connects TRBV29-1 to TRBJ2-5, with a possible D match to TRBD1 (5 bases). CDR1 is SQVTM and CDR2 is ANQGSEA in the germline V gene. The V end lost 4 bases, the J end lost 4 bases, and 13 bases lay between the germline ends. The CDR3 is 13 amino acids. The variable domain in full, with the rest retrieved from reference TRBV29-1 and TRBJ2-5, is SAVISQKPSRDICQRGTSLTIQCQVDSQVTMMFWYRQQPGQSLTLIATANQGSEATYESGFVIDKFPISRPNLTFSTLTVSNMSPEDSSIYLCSVVPGMGETQYFGPGTRLLVL.

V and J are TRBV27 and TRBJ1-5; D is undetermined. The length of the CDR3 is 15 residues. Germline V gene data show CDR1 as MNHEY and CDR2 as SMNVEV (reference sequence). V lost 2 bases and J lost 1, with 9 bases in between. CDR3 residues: CASSLRGGSNQPQHF. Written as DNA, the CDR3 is TGTGCCAGCAGTTTACGGGGAGGGAGCAATCAGCCCCAGCATTTT.

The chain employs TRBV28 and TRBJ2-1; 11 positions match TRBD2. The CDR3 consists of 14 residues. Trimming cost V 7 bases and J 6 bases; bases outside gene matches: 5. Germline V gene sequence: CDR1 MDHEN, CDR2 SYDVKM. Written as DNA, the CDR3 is TGTGCCAGCAACTTGGGACTAGCGGTCAATGAGCAGTTCTTC. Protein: CASNLGLAVNEQFF.

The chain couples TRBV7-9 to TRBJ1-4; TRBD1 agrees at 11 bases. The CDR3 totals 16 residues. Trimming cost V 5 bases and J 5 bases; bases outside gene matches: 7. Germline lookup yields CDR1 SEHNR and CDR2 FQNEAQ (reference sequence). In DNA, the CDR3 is TGTGCCAGCAGCACGGGGACAGGGGGGTCGAATGAAAAACTGTTTTTT. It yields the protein CASSTGTGGSNEKLFF.

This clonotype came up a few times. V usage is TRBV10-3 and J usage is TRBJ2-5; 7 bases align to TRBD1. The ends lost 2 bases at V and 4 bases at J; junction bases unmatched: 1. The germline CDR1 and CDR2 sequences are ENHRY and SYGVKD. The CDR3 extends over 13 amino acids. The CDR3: CAISEDRAETQYF. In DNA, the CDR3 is TGTGCCATCAGTGAGGACAGGGCAGAGACCCAGTACTTC.

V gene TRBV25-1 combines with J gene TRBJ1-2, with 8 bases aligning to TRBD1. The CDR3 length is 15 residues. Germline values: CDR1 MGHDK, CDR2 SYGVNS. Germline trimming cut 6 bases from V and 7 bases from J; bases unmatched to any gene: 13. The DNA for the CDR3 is TGTGCCAGCAGCCCCGGGGACAGGACCACCAGTGGCTACACCTTC. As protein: CASSPGDRTTSGYTF.

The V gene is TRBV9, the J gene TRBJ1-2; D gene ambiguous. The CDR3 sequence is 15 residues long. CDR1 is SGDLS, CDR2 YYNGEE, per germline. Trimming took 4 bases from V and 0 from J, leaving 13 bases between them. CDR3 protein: CASSPRHLANYGYTF. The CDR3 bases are TGTGCCAGCAGCCCGAGACACTTGGCTAACTATGGCTACACCTTC.

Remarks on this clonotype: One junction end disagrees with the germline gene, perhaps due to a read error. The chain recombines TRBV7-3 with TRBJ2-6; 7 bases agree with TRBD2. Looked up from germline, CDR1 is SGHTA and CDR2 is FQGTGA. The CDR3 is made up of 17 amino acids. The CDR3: CASSLMGGPSGANVPTF. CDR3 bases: TGTGCCAGCAGCTTAATGGGAGGGCCCTCTGGGGCCAACGTCCCGACTTTC.

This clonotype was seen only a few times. The CDR3 sequence: CASSSTGATGNEKLFF. The CDR3 DNA follows: TGTGCCAGCAGTTCCACCGGGGCCACGGGAAATGAAAAACTGTTTTTT. V usage is TRBV7-9 and J usage is TRBJ1-4; D perhaps matches TRBD1 (5 bases). The germline V gene encodes CDR1 SEHNR and CDR2 FQNEAQ (reference sequence). The CDR3 is 16 amino acids. V was trimmed by 6 bases and J by 5 bases, leaving 19 bases between them.

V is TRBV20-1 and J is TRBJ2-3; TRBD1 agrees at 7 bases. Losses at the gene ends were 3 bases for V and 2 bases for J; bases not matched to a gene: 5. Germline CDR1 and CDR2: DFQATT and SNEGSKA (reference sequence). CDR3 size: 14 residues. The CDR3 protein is CSASPGGITDTQYF. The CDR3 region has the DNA TGCAGTGCTAGTCCAGGGGGTATCACAGATACGCAGTATTTT.

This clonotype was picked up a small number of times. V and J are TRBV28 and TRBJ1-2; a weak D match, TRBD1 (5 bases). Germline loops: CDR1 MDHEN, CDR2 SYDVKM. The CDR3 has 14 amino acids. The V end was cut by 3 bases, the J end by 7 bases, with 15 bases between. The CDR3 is CASSLGGFAGGYTF. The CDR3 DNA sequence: TGTGCCAGCAGTTTGGGGGGTTTTGCGGGTGGCTACACCTTC.

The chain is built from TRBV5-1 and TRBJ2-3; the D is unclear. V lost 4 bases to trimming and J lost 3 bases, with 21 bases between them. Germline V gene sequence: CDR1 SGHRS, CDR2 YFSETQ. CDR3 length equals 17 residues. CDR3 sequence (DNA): TGCGCCAGCAGCGTAACCCACCGACTTGTTCAGACAGATACGCAGTATTTT. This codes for CASSVTHRLVQTDTQYF.